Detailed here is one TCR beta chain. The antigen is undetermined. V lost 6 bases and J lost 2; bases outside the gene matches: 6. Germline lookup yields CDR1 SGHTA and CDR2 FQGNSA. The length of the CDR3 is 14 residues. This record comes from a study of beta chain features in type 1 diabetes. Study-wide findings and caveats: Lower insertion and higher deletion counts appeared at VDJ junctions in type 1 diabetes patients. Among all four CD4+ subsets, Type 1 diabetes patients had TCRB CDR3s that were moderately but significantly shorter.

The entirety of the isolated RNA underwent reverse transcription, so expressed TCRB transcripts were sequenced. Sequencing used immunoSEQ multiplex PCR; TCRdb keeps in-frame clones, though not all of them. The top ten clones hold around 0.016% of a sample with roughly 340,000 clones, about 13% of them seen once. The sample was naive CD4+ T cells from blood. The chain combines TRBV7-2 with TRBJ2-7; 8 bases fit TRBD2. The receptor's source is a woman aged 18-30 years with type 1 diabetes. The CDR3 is CASRPTSGPYEQYF. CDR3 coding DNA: TGTGCCAGCAGGCCCACTAGCGGACCCTACGAGCAGTACTTC.